A selection of T cell receptor beta chains follows, all from one sample in a study of beta chain features in type 1 diabetes. Sequenced by immunoSEQ multiplex PCR; TCRdb stores in-frame clones only, minus some. The sample records some 350,000 clones, approximately 13% being singletons. Sample: naive CD4+ T cells from blood. The receptor set was obtained from a young woman with type 1 diabetes. Each CDR3 is given with its conserved first and last residue. A D gene is named only where the DNA matches it firmly. A row's size may be missing; if present it is once, few, many or a size class.

clone_size	d_call	v_call	j_call	cdr3_nt	cdr3_aa
NA	TRBD2	TRBV9	TRBJ2-1	TGTGCCAGCAGCCAGACTAGCGGGAGGGACAATGAGCAGTTCTTC	CASSQTSGRDNEQFF
NA	NA	TRBV7-2	TRBJ1-1	TGTGCCAGCAGCCCCGGATCGGGAGGCACTGAAGCTTTCTTT	CASSPGSGGTEAFF
NA	TRBD2	TRBV11-2	TRBJ2-1	TGTGCCAGCAGCCCCCGACTGGGACTAGCGGGAGTACATGAGCAGTTCTTC	CASSPRLGLAGVHEQFF
few	NA	TRBV7-2	TRBJ1-5	TGTGCCAGCAGCCTCCACGCAAGTGCCTATAGCAATCAGCCCCAGCATTTT	CASSLHASAYSNQPQHF
few	NA	TRBV2	TRBJ2-2	TGTGCCAGCCGCGGGCTAGGTCGAAACACCGGGGAGCTGTTTTTT	CASRGLGRNTGELFF
NA	TRBD1	TRBV19	TRBJ2-5	TGTGCCAGTAGCTCCGGGACAGAAGAGACCCAGTACTTC	CASSSGTEETQYF
few	NA	TRBV7-6	TRBJ2-7	TGTGCCAGCACCTCCCCCGCTGCGGCGGGGAAATCCTACGAGCAGTACTTC	CASTSPAAAGKSYEQYF
NA	NA	TRBV15	TRBJ2-5	TGTGCCACCAGCAGAGAAGGGGGACGAGAGACCCAGTACTTC	CATSREGGRETQYF
NA	NA	TRBV4-2	TRBJ2-1	TGTGCCAGCAGCCAAGTTCAGGGCCAAACCTACAATGAGCAGTTCTTC	CASSQVQGQTYNEQFF
NA	TRBD1	TRBV25-1	TRBJ2-1	TGTGCCAGCAGTGAATACAAGACAGGGAGTGAGCAGTTCTTC	CASSEYKTGSEQFF
few	NA	TRBV19	TRBJ1-5	TGTGCCAGTAGTATTCAGGGTGTTTGGAGCAATCAGCCCCAGCATTTT	CASSIQGVWSNQPQHF
NA	TRBD2	TRBV7-9	TRBJ2-1	TGTGCCAGCAGCCCACCAACTAGCGGGAGGAGCGATGAGCAGTTCTTC	CASSPPTSGRSDEQFF
few	TRBD2	TRBV29-1	TRBJ2-7	TGCAGCGCTTGCGGGTCTAGCGGGGCCTACGAGCAGTACTTC	CSACGSSGAYEQYF
NA	NA	TRBV4-1	TRBJ2-5	TGCGCCAGCAGCCAGCAGACAGCTGTCCAAGAGACCCAGTACTTC	CASSQQTAVQETQYF
NA	NA	TRBV9	TRBJ2-1	TGTGCCAGCAGCGTAGGTAGCGGACAAACGAGGGGATACAATGAGCAGTTCTTC	CASSVGSGQTRGYNEQFF
few	TRBD2	TRBV4-3	TRBJ2-1	TGCGCCAGCAGCCAAGTTGGACTAGCGGACCACAATGAGCAGTTCTTC	CASSQVGLADHNEQFF
few	TRBD1	TRBV5-1	TRBJ1-1	TGCGCCAGCAGTCGGGACAGGATAATCACTGAAGCTTTCTTT	CASSRDRIITEAFF
few	NA	TRBV2	TRBJ1-2	TGTGCCAGCAGTGATCAGGTAGATCCCTACACCTTC	CASSDQVDPYTF
NA	TRBD1	TRBV5-1	TRBJ1-2	TGCGCCAGCAGCACCCGACAGGGTAACTCTGGCTACACCTTC	CASSTRQGNSGYTF
NA	NA	TRBV19	TRBJ2-5	TGTGCCAGTAGTATAGGAGAGGCCCTAGGACAAGAGACCCAGTACTTC	CASSIGEALGQETQYF
few	NA	TRBV19	TRBJ1-1	TGTGCCAGTAGTATTGGAGGGGGGGCCAGTGAAGCTTTCTTT	CASSIGGGASEAFF
few	NA	TRBV10-3	TRBJ2-1	TGTGCCATCAGTGAGTCGAGATTATTTCGCGGCTTCGTCTACAATGAGCAGTTCTTC	CAISESRLFRGFVYNEQFF
NA	NA	TRBV5-1	TRBJ2-3	TGCGCCAGCAGCTTAGCCTCCGGGGAAACAGATACGCAGTATTTT	CASSLASGETDTQYF
NA	TRBD2	TRBV7-2	TRBJ2-5	TGTGCCAGCAGCCCCGGGACTAGCGGGAGGGCGGGGACCCAGTACTTC	CASSPGTSGRAGTQYF
few	TRBD1	TRBV6-5	TRBJ1-2	TGTGCCAGCAGTTACCAAGGACAGGGTCGGGGCTACACCTTC	CASSYQGQGRGYTF
few	TRBD1	TRBV27	TRBJ2-7	TGTGCCAGCAGCGGACAGGGGGCCGGGTACGAGCAGTACTTC	CASSGQGAGYEQYF
few	TRBD2	TRBV7-2	TRBJ2-5	TGTGCCAGCAGCTGGGGGACTATCCCTGGTCGGGAGACCCAGTACTTC	CASSWGTIPGRETQYF
few	NA	TRBV9	TRBJ2-1	TGTGCCAGCAGCCTAGCCGGAGGGCCCTTCAATGAGCAGTTCTTC	CASSLAGGPFNEQFF
NA	TRBD1	TRBV7-9	TRBJ1-1	TGTGCCAGCAGCTTAGGTCAGGGGGACACTGAAGCTTTCTTT	CASSLGQGDTEAFF
once	NA	TRBV5-1	TRBJ1-2	TGCGCCAGCAGCTTGGAAGGGGGTAACTATGGCTACACCTTC	CASSLEGGNYGYTF
few	NA	TRBV5-6	TRBJ1-1	TGTGCCAGCAGGATTACGGGACATGGGAACACTGAAGCTTTCTTT	CASRITGHGNTEAFF
NA	NA	TRBV28	TRBJ2-6	TGTGCCAGCAGCCTCCCAGGTGCTGGGGCCAACGTCCTGACTTTC	CASSLPGAGANVLTF
few	NA	TRBV19	TRBJ2-1	TGTGCCAGTAGTATCCGGGGGACGTACAATGAGCAGTTCTTC	CASSIRGTYNEQFF
few	NA	TRBV2	TRBJ2-2	TGTGCCAGCAGGGAAGACAGGACACCGGGCACCGGGGAGCTGTTTTTT	CASREDRTPGTGELFF
few	NA	TRBV7-3	TRBJ2-4	TGTGCCAGCAGCCTCGGACCCCCCGGGGACATTCAGTACTTC	CASSLGPPGDIQYF
few	TRBD2	TRBV27	TRBJ2-7	TGTGCCAGCAGAGCGGGGGGAAGCTCCTACGAGCAGTACTTC	CASRAGGSSYEQYF
NA	NA	TRBV9	TRBJ2-2	TGTGCCAGCAGCGTCAGGCTGACCGCCGGGGAGCTGTTTTTT	CASSVRLTAGELFF
NA	TRBD2	TRBV30	TRBJ2-5	TGTGCCTGGACGTATGCGGGAGTGCGGGAGACCCAGTACTTC	CAWTYAGVRETQYF
NA	TRBD1	TRBV5-6	TRBJ2-1	TGTGCCAGCAGCTCAGGGACAGGAAGCTCCTACAATGAGCAGTTCTTC	CASSSGTGSSYNEQFF
NA	NA	TRBV5-1	TRBJ2-1	TGCGCCAGCAGCTTGACCCACAACAATGAGCAGTTCTTC	CASSLTHNNEQFF
NA	NA	TRBV27	TRBJ2-1	TGTGCCAGCAGTGGGAGGTTGAGGGCAGGGAAGAATGAGCAGTTCTTC	CASSGRLRAGKNEQFF
few	TRBD2	TRBV18	TRBJ2-5	TGTGCCAGCTCACCATTTTCGCGGGAGGGCCTAGAGACCCAGTACTTC	CASSPFSREGLETQYF
few	TRBD1	TRBV28	TRBJ2-7	TGTGCCAGCAGGGGGACAGGAACCCTTTACGAGCAGTACTTC	CASRGTGTLYEQYF
NA	NA	TRBV11-2	TRBJ2-1	TGTGCCAGCAGCTGGGAGGCTAGTTTGAATGAGCAGTTCTTC	CASSWEASLNEQFF
few	NA	TRBV14	TRBJ1-1	TGTGCCAGCAGCCGTAATATGAACACTGAAGCTTTCTTT	CASSRNMNTEAFF
few	TRBD2	TRBV5-1	TRBJ2-3	TGCGCCAGCCGTACTAGCGGGAGCACAGATACGCAGTATTTT	CASRTSGSTDTQYF
NA	NA	TRBV30	TRBJ2-1	TGTGCCTGCGGGATCAATGAGCAGTTCTTC	CACGINEQFF
NA	NA	TRBV5-1	TRBJ1-4	TGCGCCAGCAGCTTGACAGGGCGGACGTTTTCTAATGAAAAACTGTTTTTT	CASSLTGRTFSNEKLFF
few	NA	TRBV27	TRBJ1-2	TGTGCCAGCAGTTTAGGCCGCTACTATGGCTACACCTTC	CASSLGRYYGYTF
NA	TRBD1	TRBV30	TRBJ1-1	TGTGCCTGGAGTAAATGGACAGGGGAAGAGTCGGCTTTCTTT	CAWSKWTGEESAFF
NA	NA	TRBV14	TRBJ1-1	TGTGCCAGCAGCCAAGTCCACACCGGGGGTACTGAAGCTTTCTTT	CASSQVHTGGTEAFF